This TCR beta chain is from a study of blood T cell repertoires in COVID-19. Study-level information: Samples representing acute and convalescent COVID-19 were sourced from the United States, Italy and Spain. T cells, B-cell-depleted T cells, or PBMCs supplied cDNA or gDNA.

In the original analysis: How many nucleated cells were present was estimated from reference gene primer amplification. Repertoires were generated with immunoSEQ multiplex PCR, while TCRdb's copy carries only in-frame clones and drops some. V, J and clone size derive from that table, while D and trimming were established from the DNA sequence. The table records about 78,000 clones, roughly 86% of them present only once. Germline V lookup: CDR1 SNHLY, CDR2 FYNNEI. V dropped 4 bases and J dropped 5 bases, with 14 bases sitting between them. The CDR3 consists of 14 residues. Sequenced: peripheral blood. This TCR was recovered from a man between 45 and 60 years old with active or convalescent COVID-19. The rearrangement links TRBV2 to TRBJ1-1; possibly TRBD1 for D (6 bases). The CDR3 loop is CASSAEGGGTEAFF. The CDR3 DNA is TGTGCCAGCAGTGCGGAGGGGGGGGGAACTGAAGCTTTCTTT.